These T cell receptor beta chains were read from a single sample in a study of T-cell memory formation after mild COVID-19. TCRdb redid the calling of the 5' RACE reads with MiXCR, one entry per CDR3 protein. In the table there are about 140,000 distinct CDR3 sequences, more than 13% of which are singletons. The sequencing sample was made of PBMCs or a T cell subset sorted from them (not recorded which). These receptors were collected from an adult woman who had mild COVID-19 (a few samples of this study predate the infection). Cell type and time point are not known. CDR3s leave out the opening cysteine and the closing phenylalanine or tryptophan. Fields, in order: D gene, clone size, V gene, CDR3 length, CDR3 protein. A D gene is named only where the DNA matches it firmly. The size field is filled for only some rows; it gives once, few, many or a size class.

d_gene: -
abundance: few
v_gene: TRBV18
len: 12
CDR3aa: ASSRAGWDEKLF

d_gene: -
abundance: -
v_gene: TRBV9
len: 10
CDR3aa: ASSKPPGTQY

d_gene: -
abundance: -
v_gene: TRBV20-1
len: 10
CDR3aa: SASEGMETQY

d_gene: -
abundance: -
v_gene: TRBV29-1
len: 10
CDR3aa: SVGPSGYEQY

d_gene: -
abundance: -
v_gene: TRBV7-9
len: 12
CDR3aa: ASSVQELQETQY

d_gene: -
abundance: -
v_gene: TRBV20-1
len: 13
CDR3aa: SADSYGSRTDTQY

d_gene: -
abundance: few
v_gene: TRBV21-1
len: 11
CDR3aa: ATPGGMGYGYT

d_gene: TRBD2
abundance: -
v_gene: TRBV4-1
len: 12
CDR3aa: ASSQVAGGNEQF

d_gene: -
abundance: many
v_gene: TRBV9
len: 13
CDR3aa: ASSVGTGGSYEQY

d_gene: -
abundance: few
v_gene: TRBV4-3
len: 13
CDR3aa: ASSQGPGENQPQH

d_gene: -
abundance: -
v_gene: TRBV15
len: 10
CDR3aa: ATSRDIGTQY

d_gene: -
abundance: many
v_gene: TRBV29-1
len: 10
CDR3aa: SSQENTDTQY

d_gene: -
abundance: many
v_gene: TRBV6-5
len: 12
CDR3aa: ASSYRETAYGYT

d_gene: -
abundance: -
v_gene: TRBV29-1
len: 10
CDR3aa: SVFGQRTEAF

d_gene: -
abundance: few
v_gene: TRBV12-3/TRBV12-4
len: 10
CDR3aa: ASSLPDSTQY

d_gene: -
abundance: few
v_gene: TRBV6-5
len: 14
CDR3aa: ASSYRDNAFSYEQY

d_gene: TRBD1
abundance: -
v_gene: TRBV7-9
len: 12
CDR3aa: ASSLTDRGRGYT

d_gene: -
abundance: few
v_gene: TRBV20-1
len: 11
CDR3aa: SARDWGFTEAF

d_gene: -
abundance: -
v_gene: TRBV3-1
len: 16
CDR3aa: ASSQESMEGFETDTQY

d_gene: TRBD2
abundance: -
v_gene: TRBV4-1
len: 15
CDR3aa: ASSQDRNLAGYNEQF

d_gene: -
abundance: -
v_gene: TRBV11-2
len: 19
CDR3aa: ASSLDSWTAPFDSGANVLT

d_gene: -
abundance: -
v_gene: TRBV6-5
len: 14
CDR3aa: ASSYPSGLGAGELF

d_gene: TRBD1
abundance: few
v_gene: TRBV15
len: 16
CDR3aa: ATSRDLLQGAQGEKLF

d_gene: TRBD2
abundance: few
v_gene: TRBV2
len: 13
CDR3aa: AGQLAGGGYNEQF

d_gene: -
abundance: few
v_gene: TRBV15
len: 11
CDR3aa: ATSRDLASEAF

d_gene: -
abundance: few
v_gene: TRBV20-1
len: 12
CDR3aa: SASLDETNYGYT

d_gene: -
abundance: few
v_gene: TRBV7-9
len: 11
CDR3aa: ASSLALEAEAF

d_gene: -
abundance: -
v_gene: TRBV9
len: 12
CDR3aa: ASSVGAMAYEQY

d_gene: -
abundance: once
v_gene: TRBV7-3
len: 13
CDR3aa: ASSPGSRGENTQY

d_gene: TRBD2
abundance: few
v_gene: TRBV20-1
len: 14
CDR3aa: SALTSGEPSTDTQY

d_gene: -
abundance: -
v_gene: TRBV5-4
len: 9
CDR3aa: ASSEQGEQF

d_gene: TRBD2
abundance: -
v_gene: TRBV10-3
len: 13
CDR3aa: AISESGTRGNEQF

d_gene: TRBD1
abundance: -
v_gene: TRBV6-5
len: 14
CDR3aa: ASSYLRTGGNTEAF

d_gene: TRBD2
abundance: few
v_gene: TRBV4-1
len: 14
CDR3aa: ASSQDLAGGKDEQY

d_gene: TRBD1
abundance: few
v_gene: TRBV12-3/TRBV12-4
len: 12
CDR3aa: ASSFFDRGETQY

d_gene: -
abundance: few
v_gene: TRBV9
len: 10
CDR3aa: ASSVGGTEAF

d_gene: TRBD2
abundance: -
v_gene: TRBV3-1
len: 16
CDR3aa: ASSHLSGPGLVMETQY

d_gene: -
abundance: -
v_gene: TRBV4-2
len: 11
CDR3aa: ASSQDGWETQY

d_gene: -
abundance: many
v_gene: TRBV20-1
len: 13
CDR3aa: SATSGTYSYNEQF

d_gene: TRBD2
abundance: few
v_gene: TRBV20-1
len: 13
CDR3aa: SARDRVAGGNEQF

d_gene: -
abundance: few
v_gene: TRBV20-1
len: 14
CDR3aa: SARGVGAAYQETQY

d_gene: -
abundance: once
v_gene: TRBV5-5
len: 17
CDR3aa: ASSSHNGQPGMANYGYT